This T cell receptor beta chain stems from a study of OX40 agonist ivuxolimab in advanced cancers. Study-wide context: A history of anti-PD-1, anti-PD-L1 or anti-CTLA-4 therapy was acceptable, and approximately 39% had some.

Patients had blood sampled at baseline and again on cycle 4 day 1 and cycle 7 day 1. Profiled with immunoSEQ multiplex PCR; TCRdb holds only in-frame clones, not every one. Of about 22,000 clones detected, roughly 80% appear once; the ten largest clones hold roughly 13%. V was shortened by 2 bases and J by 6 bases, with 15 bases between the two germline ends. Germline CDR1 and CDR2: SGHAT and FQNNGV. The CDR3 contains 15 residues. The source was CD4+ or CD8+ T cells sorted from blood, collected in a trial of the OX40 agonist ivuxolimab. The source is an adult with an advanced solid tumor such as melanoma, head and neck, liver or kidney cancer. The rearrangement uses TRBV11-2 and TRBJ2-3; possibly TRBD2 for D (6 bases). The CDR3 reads CASSLSDSGSDTQYF. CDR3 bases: TGTGCCAGCAGCTTATCAGACAGCGGGTCGGATACGCAGTATTTT.